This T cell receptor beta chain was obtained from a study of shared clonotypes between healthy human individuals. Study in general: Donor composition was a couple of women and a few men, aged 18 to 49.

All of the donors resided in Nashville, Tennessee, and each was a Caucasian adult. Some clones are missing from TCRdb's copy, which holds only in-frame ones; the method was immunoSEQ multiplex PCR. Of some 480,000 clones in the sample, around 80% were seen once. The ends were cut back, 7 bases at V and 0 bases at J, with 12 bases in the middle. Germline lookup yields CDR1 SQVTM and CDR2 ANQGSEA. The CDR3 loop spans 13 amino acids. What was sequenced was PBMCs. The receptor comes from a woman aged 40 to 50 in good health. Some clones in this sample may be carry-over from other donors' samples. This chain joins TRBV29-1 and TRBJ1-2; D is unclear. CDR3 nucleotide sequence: TGCAGCGCATACAGACAAACTAACTATGGCTACACCTTC. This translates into CSAYRQTNYGYTF.